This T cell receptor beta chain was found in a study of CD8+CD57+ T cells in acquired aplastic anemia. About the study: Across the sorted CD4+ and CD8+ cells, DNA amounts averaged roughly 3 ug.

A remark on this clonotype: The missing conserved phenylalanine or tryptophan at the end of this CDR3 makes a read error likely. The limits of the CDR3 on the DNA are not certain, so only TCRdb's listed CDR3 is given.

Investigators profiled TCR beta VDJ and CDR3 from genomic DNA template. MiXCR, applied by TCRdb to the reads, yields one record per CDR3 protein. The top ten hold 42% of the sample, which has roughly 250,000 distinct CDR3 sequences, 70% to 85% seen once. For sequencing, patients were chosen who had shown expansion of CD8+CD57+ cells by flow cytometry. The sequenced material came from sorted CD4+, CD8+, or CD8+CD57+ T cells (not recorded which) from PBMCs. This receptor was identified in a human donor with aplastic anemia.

CDR3 sequence reads: CASSPGVTQYFGP. The rearrangement uses TRBV7-3 and TRBJ1-2. Counting both end residues, the CDR3 totals 13 amino acids. The germline V gene encodes CDR1 SGHTA and CDR2 FQGTGA.